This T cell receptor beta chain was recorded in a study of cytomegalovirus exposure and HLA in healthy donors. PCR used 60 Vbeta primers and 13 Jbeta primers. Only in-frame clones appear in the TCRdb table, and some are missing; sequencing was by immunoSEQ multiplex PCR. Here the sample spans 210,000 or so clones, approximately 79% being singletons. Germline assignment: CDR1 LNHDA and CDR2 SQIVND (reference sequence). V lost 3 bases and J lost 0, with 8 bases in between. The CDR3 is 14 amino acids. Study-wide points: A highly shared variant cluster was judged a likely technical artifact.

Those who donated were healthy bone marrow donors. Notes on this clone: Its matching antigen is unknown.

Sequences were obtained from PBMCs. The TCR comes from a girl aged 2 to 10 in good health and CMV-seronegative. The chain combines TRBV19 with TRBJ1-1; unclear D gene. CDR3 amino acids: CASSIIGVNTEAFF. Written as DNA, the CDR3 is TGTGCCAGTAGTATTATCGGGGTGAACACTGAAGCTTTCTTT. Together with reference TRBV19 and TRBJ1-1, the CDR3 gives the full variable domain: DGGITQSPKYLFRKEGQNVTLSCEQNLNHDAMYWYRQDPGQGLRLIYYSQIVNDFQKGDIAEGYSVSREKKESFPLTVTSAQKNPTAFYLCASSIIGVNTEAFFGQGTRLTVV.